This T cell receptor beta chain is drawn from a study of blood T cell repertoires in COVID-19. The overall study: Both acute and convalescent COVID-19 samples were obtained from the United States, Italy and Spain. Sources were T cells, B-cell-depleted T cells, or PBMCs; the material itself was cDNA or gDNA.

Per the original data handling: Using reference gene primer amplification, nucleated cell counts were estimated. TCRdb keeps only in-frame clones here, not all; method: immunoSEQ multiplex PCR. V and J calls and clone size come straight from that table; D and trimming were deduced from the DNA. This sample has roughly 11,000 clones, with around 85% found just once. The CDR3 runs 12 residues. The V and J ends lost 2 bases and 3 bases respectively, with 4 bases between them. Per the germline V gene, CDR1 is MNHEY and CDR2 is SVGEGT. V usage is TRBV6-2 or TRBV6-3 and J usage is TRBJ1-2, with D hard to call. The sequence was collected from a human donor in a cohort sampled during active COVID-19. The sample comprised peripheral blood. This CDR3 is CASSYTDYGYTF. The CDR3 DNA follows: TGTGCCAGCAGTTACACTGACTATGGCTACACCTTC.